Below are 5 T cell receptor beta chains sequenced from a single sample in a study of blood T cell repertoires in COVID-19. Clones were read by immunoSEQ multiplex PCR, and TCRdb kept only the in-frame ones, dropping some. The profile covers fewer than 500,000 clones, with roughly four fifths appearing a single time and 1.1% taken by the ten largest. The sample was peripheral blood. Receptor source: a human donor with acute or convalescent COVID-19. The donor label of this sample is uncertain.

The rearrangement uses TRBV5-6 and TRBJ1-2; no reliable D call. V dropped 3 bases and J dropped 6 bases, with 15 bases sitting between them. CDR1 is SGHDT, CDR2 YYEEEE, per germline. CDR3 size: 14 residues. This CDR3 reads CASSWRASGDGYTF. CDR3 in DNA: TGTGCCAGCAGCTGGAGAGCGTCTGGAGATGGCTACACCTTC.

CDR3 sequence reads: CASSQAGTGGGKAFF. CDR3 nucleotides: TGTGCCAGCAGCCAAGCTGGGACAGGGGGCGGAAAAGCTTTCTTT. V usage is TRBV3-1 (or the pseudogene TRBV3-2) and J usage is TRBJ1-1, with TRBD1 matching over 12 bases. V trimming: 1 base; J trimming: 9 bases; junction bases outside the gene matches: 6. The length of the CDR3 is 15 residues. The germline gives CDR1 LGHDT, CDR2 YNNKEL (reference sequence).

There are a few counts of this clone. The chain employs TRBV30 and TRBJ2-2; the match to TRBD1 covers 7 bases. The V and J ends lost 2 bases and 3 bases, in that order; junction bases with no gene match: 3. The germline CDR1 and CDR2 sequences are GTSNPN and SVGIG (reference sequence). The CDR3 has 14 amino acids. CDR3 nucleotide sequence: TGTGCCTGGAGTTTAGGGGGCCACACCGGGGAGCTGTTTTTT. This gives the protein CAWSLGGHTGELFF.

V gene TRBV23-1 combines with J gene TRBJ1-5; D is undetermined. TRBV23-1 is an ORF for which the function is uncertain. V lost 4 bases to trimming and J lost 4 bases, with 11 bases between them. This CDR3 has 14 amino acids. The CDR3 reads CASSRGRSNQPQHF. The CDR3 DNA sequence: TGCGCCAGCAGTCGCGGCAGAAGTAATCAGCCCCAGCATTTT.

This clone appeared once. CDR3 in amino acids: CASTTGFQPQHF. CDR3 nucleotides: TGTGCCAGCACAACAGGGTTTCAGCCCCAGCATTTT. The rearrangement uses TRBV28 and TRBJ1-5; TRBD1 might be the D (6 bases). CDR1 is MDHEN and CDR2 is SYDVKM in the germline V gene. There are 12 residues in the CDR3. Trimming pared 7 bases from V and 6 bases from J, leaving 10 bases between.